The clone carrying this TCR beta chain was counted between two and nine times. A junction boundary mismatches the germline segment, possibly from a read error. The V gene's germline CDR1 is MRHNA and CDR2 SNTAGT. This CDR3 spans 16 amino acids. The entry originates in a study of blood T cells in healthy people across ages. Sample-barcoded 5' priming and a J-beta primer mix drove a second PCR of 7 to 11 cycles. A single record per CDR3 protein comes from TCRdb applying MiXCR to the 5' RACE reads. The sample records 540,000 or so distinct CDR3 sequences, around 24% being singletons. The same sample was also studied in work on T cells of mothers and their children. This second study says: A few healthy Caucasian mothers and their six children donated. Slightly higher, non-significant overlap characterized related mother-child pairs relative to unrelated pairs.

The sequencing sample was made of blood. The clonotype was recovered from a boy between 5 and 17 years old in good health. The rearrangement uses TRBV6-4 and TRBJ2-2; either TRBD1 or TRBD2 may fit D (5 bases each). The CDR3 region has the DNA TGTGCCAGCAGTGACTCGGACGACAGAAACACCGGGGAGCTGCTTTTT. Its translation: CASSDSDDRNTGELLF.